The 32 T cell receptor beta chains given below trace back to one sample, sequenced in a study of cytomegalovirus exposure and HLA in healthy donors. 13 Jbeta primers and 60 Vbeta primers were used for the PCR. Data came from immunoSEQ multiplex PCR; TCRdb stores just in-frame clones and leaves some out. The sample lists approximately 120,000 clones; 77% were seen once. Material for sequencing was PBMCs. The origin of the receptors is a woman between 40 and 50 years old in good health and CMV-seropositive.

The chain couples TRBV6-6 to TRBJ2-7; the match to TRBD1 covers 8 bases. The CDR3 runs to 15 residues. Germline loops: CDR1 MNHNY, CDR2 SVGAGI (reference sequence). V shed 4 bases and J 4 bases; nucleotides not matched to a gene: 9. The CDR3 region has the DNA TGTGCCAGCAGTTTTGCCGGACAGGGATTTTACGAGCAGTACTTC. This encodes CASSFAGQGFYEQYF.

The V call is TRBV5-4, the J call TRBJ2-7; 8 bases align to TRBD1. CDR1 is SGHNT, CDR2 YYREEE, per germline (reference sequence). J gave up 5 bases and V 4 bases, and 11 bases lay outside the gene matches. The CDR3 covers 15 residues. DNA of the CDR3: TGTGCCAGCAGCGTCCCCAACAGGGGGTACCACGAGCAGTACTTC. It specifies CASSVPNRGYHEQYF.

The V and J genes are TRBV15 and TRBJ2-4, with a tentative D call TRBD2 (6 bases). This CDR3 spans 16 amino acids. V was shortened by 0 bases and J by 5 bases, with 14 bases between the two germline ends. CDR1 is LNHNV, CDR2 YYDKDF, per germline (reference sequence). CDR3 loop: CATSREGGSYQNIQYF. CDR3 DNA sequence: TGTGCCACCAGCAGAGAGGGGGGATCGTATCAAAACATTCAGTACTTC.

This chain joins TRBV6-1 and TRBJ2-1; 8 bases map to TRBD2. CDR3 size: 15 residues. The trim removed 7 bases at V and 2 bases at J, leaving 7 bases unmatched. Germline V CDR1 and CDR2: MNHNS, SASEGT. CDR3 sequence (DNA): TGTGCCAGCATAACCCGGCGGGAGGCCTACAATGAGCAGTTCTTC. The encoded protein is CASITRREAYNEQFF.

The CDR3 DNA is TGTGCCTGGTTGGGAGGGAGGGGTTCACCCCTCCACTTT. Its translation is CAWLGGRGSPLHF. The chain employs TRBV30 and TRBJ1-6, with D possibly TRBD1 on 5 matching bases. The germline gives CDR1 GTSNPN, CDR2 SVGIG (reference sequence). Deletions cut 5 bases from V and 9 bases from J, with 14 bases between. CDR3 length: 13 amino acids. The variable domain in full, with the rest retrieved from reference TRBV30 and TRBJ1-6, is SQTIHQWPATLVQPVGSPLSLECTVEGTSNPNLYWYRQAAGRGLQLLFYSVGIGQISSEVPQNLSASRPQDRQFILSSKKLLLSDSGFYLCAWLGGRGSPLHFGNGTRLTVT.

The chain links TRBV19 to TRBJ2-3, with TRBD2 identical over 7 bases. The CDR3 covers 16 residues. From germline, CDR1 is LNHDA and CDR2 SQIVND (reference sequence). The V and J ends lost 6 bases and 3 bases, in that order; junction bases with no gene match: 12. The CDR3 region is CASRSHGGRRTDTQYF. For the CDR3, the DNA is TGTGCCAGTAGATCCCACGGGGGGAGGCGGACAGATACGCAGTATTTT. The full variable domain, completed using reference TRBV19 and TRBJ2-3, is DGGITQSPKYLFRKEGQNVTLSCEQNLNHDAMYWYRQDPGQGLRLIYYSQIVNDFQKGDIAEGYSVSREKKESFPLTVTSAQKNPTAFYLCASRSHGGRRTDTQYFGPGTRLTVL.

V gene TRBV30 combines with J gene TRBJ1-3, with D hard to call. Germline CDR1 GTSNPN, CDR2 SVGIG (reference sequence). This CDR3 contains 13 residues. Trimming stripped 4 bases from V and 7 bases from J, with 14 bases between. The CDR3 nucleotides are TGTGCCTGGACTTCCAGACTGTCGAACACCATATATTTT. It is translated as CAWTSRLSNTIYF.

The CDR3 sequence: CASSRGQGFATIYF. The CDR3 DNA reads TGTGCCAGCAGCCGTGGACAGGGGTTCGCCACCATATATTTT. V gene TRBV7-9 combines with J gene TRBJ1-3; 9 bases map to TRBD1. Trimming took 5 bases from V and 9 from J; bases not matched to a gene: 8. The CDR3 sequence is 14 residues long. Germline CDR1 and CDR2: SEHNR and FQNEAQ (reference sequence).

The DNA for the CDR3 is TGTGCCAGCCATGGCGGCTATGGCTACACCTTC. It is translated as CASHGGYGYTF. J is TRBJ1-2 and V is TRBV28; D not certain. The CDR3 runs to 11 residues. V dropped 8 bases and J dropped 4 bases, with 8 bases sitting between them. The V gene's germline CDR1 is MDHEN and CDR2 SYDVKM.

The J gene is TRBJ1-1, the V gene TRBV5-1; D is ambiguous. With 4 bases removed from V and 0 bases from J, the gap between germline ends came to 7 bases. Germline V gives CDR1 SGHRS, CDR2 YFSETQ. This CDR3 contains 13 residues. As DNA, the CDR3 is TGCGCCAGCAGCATTACAGTGAACACTGAAGCTTTCTTT. It specifies CASSITVNTEAFF.

This clone was seen a single time. The chain carries TRBV9 and TRBJ2-7; TRBD2 matches at 8 bases. V shed 10 bases, J shed 5 bases, and the junction held 20 bases outside the gene matches. Germline-derived CDR1 and CDR2 are SGDLS and YYNGEE. This CDR3 is built from 16 residues. The CDR3 is CAEGELGSGGVDEQYF. CDR3 nucleotides: TGTGCCGAAGGGGAATTAGGGTCCGGGGGGGTTGACGAGCAGTACTTC.

This chain joins TRBV5-4 and TRBJ2-1; weak D call: TRBD1 (6 bases). Germline lookup yields CDR1 SGHNT and CDR2 YYREEE (reference sequence). Trimming took 2 bases from V and 8 from J, leaving 11 bases between them. The CDR3 totals 13 residues. The CDR3 loop reads CASSFHDRHEQFF. CDR3 DNA sequence: TGTGCCAGCAGCTTTCACGACAGGCATGAGCAGTTCTTC.

The J gene is TRBJ2-7, the V gene TRBV7-8; D perhaps matches TRBD2 (6 bases). CDR3 length: 14 residues. Trimming took 2 bases from V and 3 from J, leaving 11 bases between them. CDR1 is SGHVS, CDR2 FQNEAQ, per germline. CDR3 sequence (DNA): TGTGCCAGCAGCTTAATCGCGGGGAACTACGAGCAGTACTTC. It codes for CASSLIAGNYEQYF.

The CDR3 region is CASSSQGLGNEKLFF. CDR3 coding DNA: TGTGCCAGCAGTTCCCAGGGGTTGGGTAATGAAAAACTGTTTTTT. The chain links TRBV6-5 to TRBJ1-4; perhaps TRBD1 as D (6 bases). V lost 4 bases, J lost 4 bases, and 13 bases lay in between. There are 15 residues in the CDR3. Germline CDR1 reads MNHEY; CDR2 reads SVGAGI.

The chain recombines TRBV6-1 with TRBJ2-7, with 8 bases matching TRBD2. The trim removed 4 bases at V and 4 bases at J, leaving 18 bases unmatched. Germline loops: CDR1 MNHNS, CDR2 SASEGT. The CDR3 totals 18 residues. CDR3 DNA sequence: TGTGCCAGCAGTGGCCGGGAGGGCCAATTTCGGATCGGTTACGAGCAGTACTTC. Protein sequence: CASSGREGQFRIGYEQYF.

The rearrangement links TRBV10-1 to TRBJ1-1; D unresolved. Germline V gives CDR1 WNHNN, CDR2 SYGVQD (reference sequence). V was pared by 2 bases and J by 5 bases, with 9 bases between. The CDR3 loop spans 13 amino acids. The CDR3 loop reads CASSETLTTEAFF. CDR3 nucleotides: TGCGCCAGCAGTGAGACACTGACTACTGAAGCTTTCTTT.

The chain carries TRBV19 and TRBJ1-2, with 8 nucleotides matching TRBD1. Germline V gives CDR1 LNHDA, CDR2 SQIVND (reference sequence). Trimming removed 8 bases from V and 0 bases from J; junction bases left unmatched: 5. This CDR3 has 14 residues. The DNA for the CDR3 is TGTGCCAGTGGTCAGGGGGCAGCTAACTATGGCTACACCTTC. It is translated as CASGQGAANYGYTF.

This chain joins TRBV27 and TRBJ1-1; 8 positions match TRBD1. V lost 6 bases, J lost 4 bases, and 4 bases stayed unmatched. CDR3 length equals 13 residues. CDR1 is MNHEY, CDR2 SMNVEV, per germline (reference sequence). The CDR3 spells CASRPTGGTEAFF. CDR3 coding DNA: TGTGCCAGCAGACCCACAGGGGGCACTGAAGCTTTCTTT.

J is TRBJ2-7 and V is TRBV18; TRBD1 is a possible D gene (6 bases). Trimming removed 3 bases at V and 1 base at J, with 10 bases between. CDR1 is KGHSH and CDR2 is LQKENI in the germline V gene. The CDR3 runs 14 residues. CDR3 DNA sequence: TGTGCCAGCTCACCCAGGGACACTTCCTACGAGCAGTACTTC. As protein: CASSPRDTSYEQYF. Variable domain in full (rest from reference TRBV18 and TRBJ2-7): NAGVMQNPRHLVRRRGQEARLRCSPMKGHSHVYWYRQLPEEGLKFMVYLQKENIIDESGMPKERFSAEFPKEGPSILRIQQVVRGDSAAYFCASSPRDTSYEQYFGPGTRLTVT.

CDR3 sequence: CASSPGTSGIVDTQYF. CDR3 sequence (DNA): TGCGCCAGCAGCCCGGGGACTAGCGGGATAGTAGATACGCAGTATTTT. The rearrangement uses TRBV5-1 and TRBJ2-3; the match to TRBD2 covers 13 bases. Germline CDR1 reads SGHRS; CDR2 reads YFSETQ. Trimming removed 4 bases from V and 5 bases from J; junction bases left unmatched: 7. The CDR3 length is 16 residues.

V usage is TRBV27 and J usage is TRBJ2-7; 10 nucleotides align to TRBD2. Looked up from germline, CDR1 is MNHEY and CDR2 is SMNVEV (reference sequence). The CDR3 has 15 amino acids. The V gene end was trimmed by 8 bases and the J gene end by 1 base; junction bases not matched to a gene: 8. The CDR3 loop is CASRRTSGLSYEQYF. The CDR3 DNA sequence: TGTGCCAGCCGGAGGACTAGCGGTCTATCCTACGAGCAGTACTTC.

V is TRBV27 and J is TRBJ2-1; 11 bases align to TRBD2. Germline CDR1 reads MNHEY; CDR2 reads SMNVEV (reference sequence). Trimming took 5 bases from V and 9 from J; bases not matched to a gene: 15. This CDR3 has 17 residues. This CDR3 reads CASSPFITSGGPGEQFF. CDR3 in DNA: TGTGCCAGCAGTCCGTTTATAACTAGCGGGGGACCGGGTGAGCAGTTCTTC.

This clone was seen more than once but under ten times. V usage is TRBV5-1 and J usage is TRBJ2-2, with 10 nucleotides matching TRBD2. Germline CDR1 reads SGHRS; CDR2 reads YFSETQ. V shed 0 bases and J 2 bases; nucleotides not matched to a gene: 7. The CDR3 covers 18 residues. The CDR3 reads CASSLGASGRANTGELFF. CDR3 DNA sequence: TGCGCCAGCAGCTTGGGTGCTAGCGGGAGAGCAAACACCGGGGAGCTGTTTTTT.

The rearrangement links TRBV5-4 to TRBJ2-7; TRBD2 matches 7 bases. CDR1 is SGHNT, CDR2 YYREEE, per germline (reference sequence). Trimming removed 0 bases from V and 5 bases from J; junction bases left unmatched: 8. CDR3 length equals 15 residues. CDR3 sequence: CASSLEGGRSHEQYF. DNA of the CDR3: TGTGCCAGCAGCTTGGAGGGAGGGAGAAGCCACGAGCAGTACTTC.

The chain carries TRBV5-6 and TRBJ2-2; the D gene is possibly TRBD2 (5 bases). Germline V CDR1 and CDR2: SGHDT, YYEEEE. The CDR3 loop spans 13 amino acids. Between the trimmed V and J ends, which lost 5 bases and 0 bases, there was a span of 5 bases. The CDR3 sequence: CASRDSNTGELFF. CDR3 in DNA: TGTGCCAGCAGGGACTCGAACACCGGGGAGCTGTTTTTT.

This chain connects TRBV5-1 to TRBJ2-7, with 8 bases identical to TRBD1. Germline trimming cut 0 bases from V and 4 bases from J; bases unmatched to any gene: 9. Germline V gene data show CDR1 as SGHRS and CDR2 as YFSETQ. The CDR3 sequence is 16 residues long. Here the CDR3 DNA reads TGCGCCAGCAGCTTGGTTAGAGGGGACAGGCATTACGAGCAGTACTTC. Translation: CASSLVRGDRHYEQYF. Together with reference TRBV5-1 and TRBJ2-7, the CDR3 gives the full variable domain: KAGVTQTPRYLIKTRGQQVTLSCSPISGHRSVSWYQQTPGQGLQFLFEYFSETQRNKGNFPGRFSGRQFSNSRSEMNVSTLELGDSALYLCASSLVRGDRHYEQYFGPGTRLTVT.

The chain employs TRBV5-4 and TRBJ2-3; 8 nucleotides line up with TRBD2. J was trimmed by 7 bases and V by 7 bases; bases with no gene match: 14. This CDR3 spans 15 amino acids. Germline CDR1 and CDR2: SGHNT and YYREEE (reference sequence). DNA of the CDR3: TGTGCCAGCCGCGCCGCGGGGGGCAACGGAAATACGCAGTATTTT. Protein product: CASRAAGGNGNTQYF.

This chain uses TRBV2 with TRBJ1-5; 7 positions agree with TRBD1. The CDR3 consists of 14 residues. Germline V lookup: CDR1 SNHLY, CDR2 FYNNEI. V gave up 5 bases and J gave up 7 bases; unmatched junction bases: 8. This chain's CDR3 is CASSHSTGRQPQHF. CDR3 nucleotide sequence: TGTGCCAGCAGTCATTCGACAGGGCGCCAGCCCCAGCATTTT.

V and J are TRBV6-1 and TRBJ2-7, with D unresolved. The CDR3 is made up of 15 amino acids. The germline V gene encodes CDR1 MNHNS and CDR2 SASEGT. Trimming shortened V by 1 base and J by 2 bases, and 12 bases separated the two germline ends. The CDR3 loop is CASSEGLVSTYEQYF. DNA of the CDR3: TGTGCCAGCAGTGAAGGACTTGTAAGCACCTACGAGCAGTACTTC.

This clone has only a few counts. The chain recombines TRBV5-1 with TRBJ2-7; D unclear. V dropped 4 bases and J dropped 3 bases, with 8 bases sitting between them. The germline CDR1 and CDR2 sequences are SGHRS and YFSETQ. This CDR3 is built from 12 residues. The CDR3 sequence is CASSRRGYEQYF. In nucleotides, the CDR3 is TGCGCCAGCAGCCGGAGAGGCTACGAGCAGTACTTC.

V usage is TRBV18 and J usage is TRBJ1-5; D is possibly TRBD1 (6 bases). CDR1 and CDR2 (germline): KGHSH, LQKENI. This CDR3 comprises 14 residues. Trimming removed 2 bases from V and 4 bases from J, with 9 bases in between. CDR3 loop: CASSPSGANQPQHF. CDR3 sequence (DNA): TGTGCCAGCTCACCATCAGGGGCAAATCAGCCCCAGCATTTT.

This clone was observed a single time. This rearrangement joins TRBV6-6 to TRBJ1-2; no definite D call. Germline assignment: CDR1 MNHNY and CDR2 SVGAGI (reference sequence). Deletions cut 5 bases from V and 8 bases from J, with 9 bases between. The CDR3 spans 11 residues. The CDR3 nucleotides are TGTGCCAGCAGTGAGGAGCGGGGCTACACCTTC. This gives the protein CASSEERGYTF.